This TCR beta chain was retrieved from a study of cytomegalovirus exposure and HLA in healthy donors (dated by TCRdb to the late 2010s). For context, the study as a whole: An earlier analysis of a few hundred of the donors reported 276 Gb of sequence data and 95 million to 130 million unique TCR beta sequences obtained from about 179 million T cells. An early release covering roughly 580 HLA-typed donors comprised 250 to 350 gigabases of sequencing data and 85 million or so unique TCR sequences. Of the 398 genotyped donors, approximately 82% fell in the genetic ancestry cluster associated with self-reported Caucasian donors. The aim of the study was to test whether cataloging public T cell receptors could identify signatures of past pathogen exposure. The T cell repertoires of 550 to 850 subjects were profiled by immunosequencing and related to cytomegalovirus serostatus. Besides the first cohort of hundreds of subjects, a separate validation cohort made up of some 110 different subjects was used. To predict cytomegalovirus infection status, the study brought together high-throughput TCR immunosequencing, statistical association of individual TCRs with disease status, and machine learning. A later analysis re-analyzed previously published TCR beta repertoires from roughly 690 donors and added high-resolution HLA genotyping to study TCR occurrence patterns. Rather than drawing on any new phenotypic data, the later analysis identified candidate immune exposures from TCR beta sequences and the way those sequences occurred across donors. To decide whether each TCR beta V gene segment behaved as functional or pseudogenic, an earlier analysis of over 500 of the donors relied on high-throughput TCR beta sequencing. Donor age, sex, ethnicity and CMV serostatus were compiled alongside the repertoire data. Genome-wide SNP genotypes for about 60% of the 666 donors were used in a later genetic analysis, which treated that subset as a discovery cohort. All discovery cohort repertoires had been generated on a single sequencing platform. Both class I and class II loci were covered by HLA typing, at four-digit resolution. The number of donors typed differed by locus, with 629-630 for A, B, C, DRB1 and DQB1, 522 for DQA1, 600 to 610 for DPA1, and approximately 470 for DPB1. Because of strong linkage in the cohort, roughly five DR-DQ haplotypes were treated as single units for association and clustering. Among 398 genotyped donors of the cohort, an average of roughly 230,000 unique TCR beta nucleotide sequences was sequenced per donor, of which about 19% were non-productive.

Worth noting for this clone: Its binding antigen is unknown. The input lacks base qualities; no much larger clone sits a single base away.

The paper's findings and limits, for the study overall: For the cohort, immune exposure information was limited to CMV serostatus. Linkage disequilibrium might explain the correlated functional status among segregating V segments, but an unknown experimental factor could not be ruled out. Several of the top co-occurrence clusters appeared to be linked to parvovirus B19, influenza, CMV and Epstein-Barr virus, according to a later analysis. In a later analysis, TCR association rates were found to vary across HLA loci, with the most associated TCRs seen for DRB1 alleles and the fewest for HLA-C alleles. Broadly in line with IMGT annotations, most TCR beta V segments showed up in productive rearrangements about 87% or about 30% of the time in an earlier analysis of 450 to 750 of the donors. It was suggested by the authors that the approach could potentially be generalized to other disease states and immunological phenotypes. Some 16 rarely observed V segments, including chromosome 9 orphons, were excluded from the earlier analysis of a few hundred of the donors because counts were too low. This cohort had only TCR beta chains sequenced, and the lack of alpha or paired-chain data limited which features could be detected. Some IMGT-functional V segments, including TRBV6-2 and TRBV6-3, could not be told apart with the 87-base-pair reads, so those segments were excluded. Most TCR sequences were seen in very few donors, while some public TCRs were found in many individuals. Compared with the approximately 700-donor mean, donors in an Asian-associated ancestry cluster had fewer N-insertions in productive TCRs, according to a later genetic analysis. Strong co-occurrence of HLA alleles, especially DR and DQ, made assigning TCR associations to individual alleles difficult. Because HLA typing was unavailable for some donors at each locus, only the typed subset was used in association tests. In a later analysis, HLA-associated TCR beta chains showed more clonal expansion and lower generation probabilities than non-associated chains that were equally common. A further reported finding was that TCR beta sequences accurately predicted the HLA-A and HLA-B alleles for most subjects in the first cohort. An association between a missense DCLRE1C variant and V-gene and J-gene trimming of TCR beta chains was found in a later genetic analysis and replicated in an independent cohort. Cytomegalovirus status was reported to be diagnosed by the classifier with high specificity and sensitivity in both the original and validation cohorts. A later analysis associated about 17,000 TCR beta sequences with specific HLA alleles at a false discovery rate of 0.05. A few of the identified cytomegalovirus-associated TCR beta chains were confirmed in vitro to be specific for cytomegalovirus antigens. The study gave a list of 150 to 200 TCR beta chains associated with cytomegalovirus. The presence/absence analyses assumed that sequencing depth was roughly uniform across donors, and that assumption may not be true. In a later analysis, most CMV-associated TCR beta chains were found to appear HLA-restricted, with HLA associations seemingly driven largely by CMV exposure. The sequencing pipeline was judged likely to have produced a cluster of highly shared sequence variants as a technical artifact.

The cohort comprised 666 healthy bone marrow donors. Cohort members were all nominally healthy when sampled, although unrecorded immune exposures were likely present. The donor tested CMV seropositive and was one of the 289 seropositive cohort members. Every donor gave a peripheral blood sample, and the peripheral blood mononuclear cells from that sample were used for TCR beta sequencing. Genomic DNA was extracted from the blood cell samples with the Qiagen DNeasy Blood Extraction Kit. Library prep was done by the immunoSEQ multiplex PCR assay. For the multiplex PCR, a mixture combining 60 forward primers for TCR Vbeta segments and 13 reverse primers for TCR Jbeta segments was used. A multiplex PCR assay on genomic DNA amplified the CDR3 region of rearranged TCR beta genes. The Illumina HiSeq System was used to sequence the amplified TCR beta libraries as 87-base-pair reads. Under the source paper's analysis protocol: Across the 670 or so repertoires, a later analysis counted tens of millions of unique TCR beta chains, roughly 11 million of which were shared by at least two donors. Raw reads were error-corrected and collapsed into unique sequences with a nearest-neighbor algorithm that merged closely related sequences to remove PCR and sequencing errors. Alignment of CDR3 sequences to IMGT reference sequences was used to assign V, D and J gene segments. Each retained sequence needed at least a six-nucleotide match to both a V gene segment and a J gene segment. A rearrangement counted as productive if the CDR3 had no stop codons and remained in frame with V and J, and every other rearrangement counted as non-productive. Following IMGT convention, CDR3 was defined as the stretch from the second conserved V-encoded cysteine to the conserved J-encoded phenylalanine. The earlier analysis of 500 to 600 of the donors excluded sequences that lacked an unambiguous match to a single V gene segment. An earlier analysis of 500 to 600 of the donors classified V segments as functional when productive rearrangements were above 56.7% and as segregating when the standard deviation between donors was above 5%. A statistical classification framework was built for diagnosing cytomegalovirus status from the catalog of TCR beta chain sequences. A later analysis assigned V and J genes by comparing TCR nucleotide sequences with IMGT/GENE-DB human TR gene sequences. The TCRdist pipeline was used in a later analysis to assign CDR3 sequences and most-parsimonious VDJ recombination scenarios. A later analysis defined each TCR beta chain by its CDR3 amino acid sequence plus V-gene family, and excluded reads lacking a unique V-gene family. A later analysis removed over 500 highly shared, low-generation-probability nucleotide sequences to deal with suspected cross-contamination and a sequencing artifact. In a later analysis, a clonal expansion index was calculated for each public chain from normalized within-repertoire ranks of inferred template counts. Generation probabilities in a later analysis came from a VDJ recombination model fitted to out-of-frame rearrangements, and those results were checked against IGoR. A later analysis scored TCR-TCR, TCR-HLA and TCR-CMV co-occurrence with hypergeometric tests, applying a repertoire-size bias correction to TCR pairs. False discovery rates were estimated in a later analysis by permuting HLA or CMV assignments 20 times. In a later analysis, co-occurring TCRs were grouped with DBSCAN, and TCRdist sequence similarity was added when clustering was performed within HLA-allele-positive subsets. Repertoires with fewer than 30,000 or more than 120,000 public chains, plus five repertoires with anomalous nucleotide sharing, were excluded from co-occurrence clustering. TCRdb retrieved this table from immuneACCESS and kept in-frame rearrangements only. Not all clones are present; in checked studies, unresolved V genes account for under half, and no reason is known for the remainder. V, J and clone size derive from that table, while D and trimming were established from the DNA sequence. This sample holds more than 110,000 clones; around 82% were observed only once. Nearly 7% of the sample is in the top ten clones.

The CDR1 and CDR2 encoded by the germline V gene are SQVTM and ANQGSEA. The CDR3 sequence holds 14 residues, the cysteine and phenylalanine included. Just the 42-base CDR3 DNA is kept, in frame starting at base 1. V is trimmed back by 2 bases and J by 5 bases, and the junction contains 6 bases that no gene match accounts for. The sequence is built from TRBV29-1 and TRBJ1-1; 9 of the junction bases match TRBD1. The receptor was derived from a man aged 40-55 years in good health and CMV-seropositive. Sequences were obtained from PBMCs. The DNA sequence reads TGCAGCGTTGAATACCGGGACAGGGTAACTGAAGCTTTCTTT. Protein translation: CSVEYRDRVTEAFF.